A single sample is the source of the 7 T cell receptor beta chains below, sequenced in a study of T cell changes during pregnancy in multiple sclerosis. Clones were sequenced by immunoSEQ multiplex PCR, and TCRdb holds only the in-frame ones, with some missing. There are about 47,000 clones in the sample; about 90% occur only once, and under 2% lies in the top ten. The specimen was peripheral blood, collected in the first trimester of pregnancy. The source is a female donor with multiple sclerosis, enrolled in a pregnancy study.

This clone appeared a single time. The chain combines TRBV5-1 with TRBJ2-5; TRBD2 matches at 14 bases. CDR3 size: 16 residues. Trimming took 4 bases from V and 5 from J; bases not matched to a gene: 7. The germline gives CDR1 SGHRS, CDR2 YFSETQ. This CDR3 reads CASSTGTSGGSETQYF. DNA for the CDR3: TGCGCCAGCAGCACCGGGACTAGCGGGGGATCGGAGACCCAGTACTTC.

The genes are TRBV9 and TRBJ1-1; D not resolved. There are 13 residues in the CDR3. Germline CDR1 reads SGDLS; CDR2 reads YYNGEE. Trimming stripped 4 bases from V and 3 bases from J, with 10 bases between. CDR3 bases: TGTGCCAGCAGCCCAAGAGCGTACACTGAAGCTTTCTTT. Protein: CASSPRAYTEAFF.

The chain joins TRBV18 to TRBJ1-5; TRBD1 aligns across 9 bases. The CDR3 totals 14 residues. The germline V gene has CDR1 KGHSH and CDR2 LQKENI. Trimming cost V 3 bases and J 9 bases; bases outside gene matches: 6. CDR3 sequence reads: CASSPDRGRGPQHF. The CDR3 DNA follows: TGTGCCAGCTCACCTGACAGGGGGAGAGGGCCCCAGCATTTT.

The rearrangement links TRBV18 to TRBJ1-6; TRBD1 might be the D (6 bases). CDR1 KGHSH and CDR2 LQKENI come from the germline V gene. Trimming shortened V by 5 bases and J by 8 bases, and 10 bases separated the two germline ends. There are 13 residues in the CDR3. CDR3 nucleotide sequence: TGTGCCAGCTCAGGACAGTTTGATTCACCCCTCCACTTT. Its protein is CASSGQFDSPLHF.

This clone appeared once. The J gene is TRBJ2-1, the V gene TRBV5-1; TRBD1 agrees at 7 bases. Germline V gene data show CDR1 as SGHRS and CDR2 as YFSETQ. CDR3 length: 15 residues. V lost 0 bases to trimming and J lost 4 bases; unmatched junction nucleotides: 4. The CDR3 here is CASSLAGQRYNEQFF. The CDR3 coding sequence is TGCGCCAGCAGCTTGGCGGGACAGCGTTACAATGAGCAGTTCTTC. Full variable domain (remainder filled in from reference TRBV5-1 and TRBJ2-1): KAGVTQTPRYLIKTRGQQVTLSCSPISGHRSVSWYQQTPGQGLQFLFEYFSETQRNKGNFPGRFSGRQFSNSRSEMNVSTLELGDSALYLCASSLAGQRYNEQFFGPGTRLTVL.

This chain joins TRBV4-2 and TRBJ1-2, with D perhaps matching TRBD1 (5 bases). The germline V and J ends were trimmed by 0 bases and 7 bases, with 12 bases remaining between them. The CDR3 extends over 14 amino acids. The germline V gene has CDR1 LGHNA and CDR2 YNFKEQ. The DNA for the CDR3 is TGTGCCAGCAGCCAAGATCAAGCAGGGTCTGGCTACACCTTC. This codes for CASSQDQAGSGYTF.

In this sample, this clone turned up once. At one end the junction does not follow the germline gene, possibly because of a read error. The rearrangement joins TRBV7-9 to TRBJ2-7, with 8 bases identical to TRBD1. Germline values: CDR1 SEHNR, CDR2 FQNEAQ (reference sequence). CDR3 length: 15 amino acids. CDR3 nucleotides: TGTGCCAGCACCTTAAACAGGGGGAACCACTACGAGCAGTACTTC. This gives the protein CASTLNRGNHYEQYF. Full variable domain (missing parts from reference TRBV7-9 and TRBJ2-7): DTGVSQNPRHKITKRGQNVTFRCDPISEHNRLYWYRQTLGQGPEFLTYFQNEAQLEKSRLLSDRFSAERPKGSFSTLEIQRTEQGDSAMYLCASTLNRGNHYEQYFGPGTRLTVT.